There are a few counts of the clone carrying this TCR beta chain. Its specificity is unknown. Germline V gene sequence: CDR1 MNHEY, CDR2 SVGEGT. J lost 6 bases, V lost 5 bases, and 10 bases had no gene match. There are 16 residues in the CDR3. This entry belongs to a study of T-cell memory formation after mild COVID-19. Study findings and constraints: CD4/CD8 balance held among clones contracting day 15 to 85, and later expanders leaned CD4+. CD4+ contracting clones lay mainly in CM and EM, CD8+ ones in EMRA. Memory sampled before infection contained some responding clones, suggesting cross-reactive memory joined.

TCRalpha and TCRbeta libraries used 5'RACE with constant-segment primers and UMIs. A single record per CDR3 protein comes from TCRdb applying MiXCR to the 5' RACE reads. The sample yields around 450,000 distinct CDR3 sequences, 15% to 25% seen once. V usage is TRBV6-2 or TRBV6-3 and J usage is TRBJ2-1, with 10 positions matching TRBD1. This TCR came from an adult woman who had mild COVID-19 (a few samples of this study predate the infection). Cell type and time point are not known. What was sequenced was PBMCs or a T cell subset sorted from them (not recorded which). Here the CDR3 DNA reads TGTGCCAGCAGTCGCCACGAGGGGACAGGGGCCAATGAGCAGTTCTTC. Translated: CASSRHEGTGANEQFF.